The 12 T cell receptor beta chains in this list originate from one sample, sequenced in a study of T-cell memory formation after mild COVID-19 (dated by TCRdb to the early 2020s). The library came from 5' RACE. TCRdb names Illumina NovaSeq 6000 as the instrument used. TCRdb passed the public sequencing reads through fastp at Q25 and MiXCR, retaining productive beta sequences. Rows with one shared CDR3 protein collapse into an entry with the most common genes and DNA. This sample is represented by about 240,000 distinct CDR3 sequences; 7.5% to 10% of them were singletons. The biggest ten clones account for around 23% of the sample. The sequenced sample consisted of PBMCs or a T cell subset sorted from them (not recorded which). The receptors were sampled from a man aged 18 to 30 who had mild COVID-19 (a few samples of this study predate the infection). The sample titles of this study are shuffled in the database, so cell type and time point are left out; the donor was told from shared clones.

To note about this clonotype: A read error may account for a junction end that differs from germline. V gene TRBV7-7 combines with J gene TRBJ2-2, with TRBD1 as a possible D gene (5 bases). The CDR3 has 14 residues. Per germline, CDR1 SSHAT and CDR2 FNYEAQ (reference sequence). CDR3 sequence: CASSLNPGNGELFF. The CDR3 nucleotides are TGTGCTAGCAGCTTAAATCCAGGGAACGGGGAGCTGTTTTTT.

This clonotype was recorded at least ten times. The chain combines TRBV7-8 with TRBJ2-1; 11 bases align to TRBD2. Germline loops: CDR1 SGHVS, CDR2 FQNEAQ. With V trimmed by 3 bases and J by 7 bases, 8 bases remained unmatched. This CDR3 has 16 amino acids. CDR3 amino acids: CASSLLLAGELNEQFF. CDR3 bases: TGTGCCAGCAGCTTGTTACTAGCGGGGGAGTTAAATGAGCAGTTCTTC. Full variable domain (missing parts from reference TRBV7-8 and TRBJ2-1): GAGVSQSPRYKVAKRGQDVALRCDPISGHVSLFWYQQALGQGPEFLTYFQNEAQLDKSGLPSDRFFAERPEGSVSTLKIQRTQQEDSAVYLCASSLLLAGELNEQFFGPGTRLTVL.

This clonotype appeared many times. V is TRBV25-1 and J is TRBJ2-5; 10 positions match TRBD2. Germline V lookup: CDR1 MGHDK, CDR2 SYGVNS. V gave up 1 base and J gave up 1 base; unmatched junction bases: 3. The CDR3 contains 16 residues. The CDR3: CASSESLAGAQETQYF. DNA for the CDR3: TGTGCCAGCAGTGAATCGCTAGCGGGGGCCCAAGAGACCCAGTACTTC.

This clonotype has a count of ten or more. The chain couples TRBV7-2 to TRBJ1-6; D is unresolved. This CDR3 spans 13 amino acids. Looked up from germline, CDR1 is SGHTA and CDR2 is FQGNSA. V was clipped by 0 bases and J by 10 bases, with 7 bases between them. The chain's CDR3 is CASSLAIASPLHF. The DNA of the CDR3 is TGTGCCAGCAGCTTAGCTATCGCCTCACCCCTCCACTTT.

This clonotype has more than one count but fewer than ten. This chain connects TRBV5-1 to TRBJ2-1; 13 bases are shared with TRBD2. Germline CDR1 SGHRS, CDR2 YFSETQ. With 8 bases clipped from V and 6 bases from J, the junction kept 8 bases outside the gene matches. This CDR3 contains 15 residues. The CDR3 here is CASGTSGDLGNEQFF. The CDR3 bases are TGCGCCAGTGGGACTAGCGGGGATCTTGGCAATGAGCAGTTCTTC.

Many counts were recorded for this clonotype. V and J are TRBV12-3 or TRBV12-4 and TRBJ2-1; TRBD1 is a possible D gene (6 bases). Trimming left V 5 bases short and J 6 bases short, with 20 bases between. The CDR3 runs 16 residues. This CDR3 reads CASSMTGEQGVNEQFF. CDR3 coding DNA: TGTGCCAGCAGTATGACAGGTGAACAGGGAGTCAATGAGCAGTTCTTC.

This clonotype came up a few times. J is TRBJ2-7 and V is TRBV9; D may be TRBD1 (6 bases). The CDR3 sequence is 14 residues long. Germline V gene data show CDR1 as SGDLS and CDR2 as YYNGEE. V was trimmed by 2 bases and J by 3 bases, leaving 12 bases between them. Written as DNA, the CDR3 is TGTGCCAGCAGCGTGGCAGGGACACTCTACGAGCAGTACTTC. Its translation is CASSVAGTLYEQYF.

There are a few counts of this clonotype. The V call is TRBV6-1, the J call TRBJ1-5, with TRBD1 matching over 9 bases. Germline V gene sequence: CDR1 MNHNS, CDR2 SASEGT. Losses at the gene ends were 5 bases for V and 6 bases for J; bases not matched to a gene: 8. The CDR3 totals 15 residues. The CDR3 DNA is TGTGCCAGCAGTTCTGACAGGGGGTTCTCTCAGCCCCAGCATTTT. Amino acid sequence: CASSSDRGFSQPQHF.

This clonotype showed up just once. V gene TRBV20-1 combines with J gene TRBJ2-2; D is unclear. Germline loops: CDR1 DFQATT, CDR2 SNEGSKA (reference sequence). The V gene lost 3 bases and the J gene lost 0 bases, with 11 bases spanning the gap. The CDR3 is 15 residues long. The CDR3 loop reads CSASATDANTGELFF. CDR3 DNA: TGCAGTGCTAGTGCGACGGACGCGAACACCGGGGAGCTGTTTTTT.

The chain couples TRBV6-5 to TRBJ1-1; the D is unclear. Trimming left V 5 bases short and J 3 bases short, with 13 bases between. In germline, CDR1 is MNHEY, CDR2 SVGAGI. The CDR3 contains 14 residues. The CDR3 here is CASSRRIRDTEAFF. CDR3 nucleotide sequence: TGTGCCAGCAGTCGCAGGATAAGGGACACTGAAGCTTTCTTT.

The chain employs TRBV7-2 and TRBJ1-4; unclear D gene. The V end lost 1 base, the J end lost 10 bases, and 10 bases lay between the germline ends. The CDR3 extends over 13 amino acids. Germline CDR1 and CDR2: SGHTA and FQGNSA. The CDR3 region has the DNA TGTGCCAGCAGCTTAGTCCTGGGCCCAAAACTGTTTTTT. Encoded protein: CASSLVLGPKLFF.

This clonotype was seen only a few times. The V call is TRBV7-9, the J call TRBJ2-7; 8 nucleotides align to TRBD2. CDR1 is SEHNR and CDR2 is FQNEAQ in the germline V gene (reference sequence). The CDR3 loop spans 13 amino acids. V gave up 5 bases and J gave up 3 bases; unmatched junction bases: 3. The CDR3: CASSSGRIYEQYF. CDR3 nucleotide sequence: TGTGCCAGCAGCAGCGGGAGAATCTACGAGCAGTACTTC. Looking up the rest from reference TRBV7-9 and TRBJ2-7 gives the full variable domain: DTGVSQNPRHKITKRGQNVTFRCDPISEHNRLYWYRQTLGQGPEFLTYFQNEAQLEKSRLLSDRFSAERPKGSFSTLEIQRTEQGDSAMYLCASSSGRIYEQYFGPGTRLTVT.